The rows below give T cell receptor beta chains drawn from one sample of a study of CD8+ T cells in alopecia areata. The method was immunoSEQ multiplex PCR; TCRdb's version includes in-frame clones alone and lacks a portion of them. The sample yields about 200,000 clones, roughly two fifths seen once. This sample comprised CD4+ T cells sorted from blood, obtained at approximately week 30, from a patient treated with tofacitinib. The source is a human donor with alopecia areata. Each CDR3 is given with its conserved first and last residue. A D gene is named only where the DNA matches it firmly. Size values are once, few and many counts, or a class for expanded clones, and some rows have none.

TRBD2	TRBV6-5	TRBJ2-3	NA	TGTGCCAGCAGTTCTCTAGCCGCGGGGGGCACAGATACGCAGTATTTT	CASSSLAAGGTDTQYF
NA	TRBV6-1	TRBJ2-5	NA	TGTGCCAGCAGAAAACCGACAGGAGGACAAGAGACCCAGTACTTC	CASRKPTGGQETQYF
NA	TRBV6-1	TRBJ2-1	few	TGTGCCAGCAGTTTAGCTTCAGGCCACAATGAGCAGTTCTTC	CASSLASGHNEQFF
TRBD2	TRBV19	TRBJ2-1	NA	TGTGCCAGTAGTACACCGGGACTAGCGGGGGGCGATGAGCAGTTCTTC	CASSTPGLAGGDEQFF
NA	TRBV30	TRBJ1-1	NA	TGTGCCTGGAGCCTCACAGGGTACAGCACTGAAGCTTTCTTT	CAWSLTGYSTEAFF
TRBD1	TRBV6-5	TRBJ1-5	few	TGTGCCAGCAGCGTACAGGGGGGCGATCAGCCCCAGCATTTT	CASSVQGGDQPQHF
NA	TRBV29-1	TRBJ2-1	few	TGCAGCGTTGGGACAGCACCGACCTACAATGAGCAGTTCTTC	CSVGTAPTYNEQFF
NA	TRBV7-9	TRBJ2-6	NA	TGTGCCAGCAAGGGCAGGGCGGGGGCCAACGTCCTGACTTTC	CASKGRAGANVLTF
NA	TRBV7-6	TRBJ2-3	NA	TGTGCCAGCAGCTATTGGGCAGATACGCAGTATTTT	CASSYWADTQYF
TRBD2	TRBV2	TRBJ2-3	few	TGTGCCAGCAGTGTAGGCGCTAGCGGGGGTGCGGATACGCAGTATTTT	CASSVGASGGADTQYF
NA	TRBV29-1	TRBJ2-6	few	TGCAGCGTTGACGGCAACTCTGGGGCCAACGTCCTGACTTTC	CSVDGNSGANVLTF
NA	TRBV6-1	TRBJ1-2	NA	TGTGCCAGCAGTGTACACAGGTTGGGCTACACCTTC	CASSVHRLGYTF
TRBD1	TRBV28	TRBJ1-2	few	TGTGCCATTAGGCAGGGGGCCGACTATGGCTACACCTTC	CAIRQGADYGYTF
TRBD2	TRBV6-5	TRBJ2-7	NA	TGTGCCGTAAAGCGGGCTAGCGGGAGCCACTACGAGCAGTACTTC	CAVKRASGSHYEQYF